The next 4 T cell receptor beta chains were all read from a single sample in a study of cytomegalovirus exposure and HLA in healthy donors. The PCR made use of 60 Vbeta and 13 Jbeta primers. Assay used: immunoSEQ multiplex PCR; TCRdb lists only in-frame clones, some missing. The sample lists about 160,000 clones; roughly 80% were seen once. Sequenced input: PBMCs. These receptors all come from a man over 45 in good health and CMV-seropositive.

This chain's CDR3 is CASSPWETGTGSYEQYF. CDR3 bases: TGTGCCAGCTCACCCTGGGAAACCGGGACAGGTTCCTACGAGCAGTACTTC. The chain carries TRBV18 and TRBJ2-5, with 8 positions matching TRBD1. The J call may be mistaken, given a closer DNA end match to TRBJ2-7. Per germline, CDR1 KGHSH and CDR2 LQKENI. CDR3 size: 17 residues.

This chain uses TRBV13 with TRBJ2-7, with D tentatively TRBD1 (6 bases). The V gene lost 2 bases and the J gene lost 6 bases, with 23 bases spanning the gap. CDR3 length equals 17 residues. Germline CDR1 PRHDT, CDR2 FYEKMQ (reference sequence). The CDR3 nucleotides are TGTGCCAGCAGCTTAAGCCCGACAGGCCTTGGTCTATTCGAGCAGTACTTC. Protein sequence: CASSLSPTGLGLFEQYF.

The V and J genes are TRBV7-2 and TRBJ1-5; TRBD1 agrees at 12 bases. CDR3 length: 15 amino acids. Per the germline V gene, CDR1 is SGHTA and CDR2 is FQGNSA. The V and J ends lost 3 bases and 7 bases, in that order; junction bases with no gene match: 4. CDR3 coding DNA: TGTGCCAGCAGCTTGGGACAGGGGGCTTGGCAGCCCCAGCATTTT. Translation: CASSLGQGAWQPQHF. Variable domain in full (rest from reference TRBV7-2 and TRBJ1-5): GAGVSQSPSNKVTEKGKDVELRCDPISGHTALYWYRQSLGQGLEFLIYFQGNSAPDKSGLPSDRFSAERTGGSVSTLTIQRTQQEDSAVYLCASSLGQGAWQPQHFGDGTRLSIL.

The rearrangement uses TRBV5-6 and TRBJ2-5; 13 bases are a match to TRBD2. CDR1 and CDR2 from the germline V gene are SGHDT and YYEEEE. The V gene end was trimmed by 4 bases and the J gene end by 5 bases; junction bases not matched to a gene: 5. This CDR3 has 15 residues. The CDR3 DNA is TGTGCCAGCAGCGAGAGGGGACTAGCGGGGGAGACCCAGTACTTC. This gives the protein CASSERGLAGETQYF.